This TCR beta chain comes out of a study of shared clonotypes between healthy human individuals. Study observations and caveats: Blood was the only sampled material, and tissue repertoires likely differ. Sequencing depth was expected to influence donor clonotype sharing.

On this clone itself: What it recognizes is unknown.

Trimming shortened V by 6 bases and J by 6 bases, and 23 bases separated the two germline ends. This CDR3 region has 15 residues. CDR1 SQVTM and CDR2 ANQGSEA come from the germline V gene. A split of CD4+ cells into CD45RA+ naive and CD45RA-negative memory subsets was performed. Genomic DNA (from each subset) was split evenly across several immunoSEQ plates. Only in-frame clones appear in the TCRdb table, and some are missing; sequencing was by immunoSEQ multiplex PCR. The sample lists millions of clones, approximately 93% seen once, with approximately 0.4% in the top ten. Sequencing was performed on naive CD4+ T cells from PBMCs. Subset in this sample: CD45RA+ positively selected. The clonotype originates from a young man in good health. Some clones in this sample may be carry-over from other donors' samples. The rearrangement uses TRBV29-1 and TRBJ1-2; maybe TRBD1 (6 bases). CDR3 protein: CSVRGDTQGGDGYTF. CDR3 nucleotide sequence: TGCAGCGTGAGAGGGGACACTCAGGGTGGTGATGGCTACACCTTC.